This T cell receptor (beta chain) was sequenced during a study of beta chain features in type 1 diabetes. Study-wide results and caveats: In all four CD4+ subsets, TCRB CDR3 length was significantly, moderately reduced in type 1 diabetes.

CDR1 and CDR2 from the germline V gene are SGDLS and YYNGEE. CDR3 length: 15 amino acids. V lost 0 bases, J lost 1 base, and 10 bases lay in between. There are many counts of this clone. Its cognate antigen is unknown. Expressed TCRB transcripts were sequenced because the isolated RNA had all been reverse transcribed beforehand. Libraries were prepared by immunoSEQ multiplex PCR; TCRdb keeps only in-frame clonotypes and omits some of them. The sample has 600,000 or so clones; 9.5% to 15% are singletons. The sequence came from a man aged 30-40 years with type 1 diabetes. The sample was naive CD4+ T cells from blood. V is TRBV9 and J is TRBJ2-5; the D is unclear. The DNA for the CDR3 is TGTGCCAGCAGCGTAGCCCCCCAAGGCCAAGAGACCCAGTACTTC. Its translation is CASSVAPQGQETQYF.